Below, 26 T cell receptor beta chains from the same sample are listed, as sequenced in a study of blood T cell repertoires in COVID-19. TCRdb's table, derived via immunoSEQ multiplex PCR, lists solely in-frame clones and lacks some. The table lists around 190,000 clones, more than 70% of them singletons. The sequenced sample consisted of PBMCs or T cells enriched from blood (not recorded which). These receptors were taken from a man aged 35 to 55 with acute COVID-19.

The CDR3 DNA sequence: TGTGCCAGCAGCTCCTGGGGGACAGGGGCGGTTGGCTACACCTTC. This translates into CASSSWGTGAVGYTF. V is TRBV5-6 and J is TRBJ1-2; TRBD1 matches 10 bases. Trimming cost V 3 bases and J 7 bases; bases outside gene matches: 9. The germline CDR1 and CDR2 sequences are SGHDT and YYEEEE. This CDR3 has 15 amino acids.

V usage is TRBV4-1 and J usage is TRBJ1-6; the match to TRBD1 covers 11 bases. This CDR3 comprises 16 residues. J gave up 9 bases and V 1 base, and 5 bases lay outside the gene matches. The V gene's germline CDR1 is MGHRA and CDR2 YSYEKL. Here the CDR3 reads CASSQGGQGALSPLHF. The CDR3, as DNA: TGCGCCAGCAGCCAAGGTGGACAGGGGGCTCTTTCACCCCTCCACTTT.

The J gene is TRBJ2-5, the V gene TRBV29-1; 8 bases align to TRBD1. V shed 3 bases and J 5 bases; nucleotides not matched to a gene: 5. The CDR3 has 13 residues. Per germline, CDR1 SQVTM and CDR2 ANQGSEA. The CDR3 spells CSVDRTGIETQYF. The CDR3, as DNA: TGCAGCGTTGATAGGACAGGGATCGAGACCCAGTACTTC.

This chain joins TRBV3-1 (or the pseudogene TRBV3-2) and TRBJ2-5; D might be TRBD1 (6 bases). The CDR3 sequence is 15 residues long. Germline-derived CDR1 and CDR2 are LGHDT and YNNKEL (reference sequence). V was shortened by 1 base and J by 5 bases, with 14 bases between the two germline ends. The CDR3 here is CASSQGPGTQETQYF. The CDR3 DNA is TGTGCCAGCAGCCAAGGACCCGGGACACAGGAGACCCAGTACTTC.

The chain combines TRBV5-1 with TRBJ2-2, with TRBD1 identical over 11 bases. V lost 3 bases, J lost 7 bases, and 5 bases stayed unmatched. The CDR3 is 15 amino acids. The germline V gene encodes CDR1 SGHRS and CDR2 YFSETQ. DNA of the CDR3: TGCGCCAGCAGCTGGGACAGGGGGTATAACGGGGAGCTGTTTTTT. It is translated as CASSWDRGYNGELFF.

J is TRBJ1-5 and V is TRBV12-3 or TRBV12-4, with D hard to call. The CDR3 is made up of 13 amino acids. Trimming removed 5 bases at V and 0 bases at J, with 5 bases between. The DNA of the CDR3 is TGTGCCAGCAGTACCTATAGCAATCAGCCCCAGCATTTT. Translating it yields CASSTYSNQPQHF.

The rearrangement uses TRBV7-2 and TRBJ1-3; 7 bases map to TRBD1. Germline V CDR1 and CDR2: SGHTA, FQGNSA. Trimming at V came to 6 bases and at J to 0 bases, leaving 17 bases not matched to a gene. The CDR3 totals 19 residues. The CDR3 DNA reads TGTGCCAGCAGTTACCGGACAGGCTTAAACCTAAACTCTGGAAACACCATATATTTT. Translating gives CASSYRTGLNLNSGNTIYF.

The gene calls are TRBV5-4 and TRBJ2-7, with D tentatively TRBD1 (5 bases). Germline CDR1 and CDR2: SGHNT and YYREEE (reference sequence). V was trimmed by 5 bases and J by 2 bases, leaving 8 bases between them. This CDR3 has 12 residues. The CDR3 region is CASSTGTYEQYF. For the CDR3, the DNA is TGTGCCAGCAGTACAGGTACCTACGAGCAGTACTTC.

This clone was found once. The chain carries TRBV28 and TRBJ2-7; no clear D. CDR1 is MDHEN and CDR2 is SYDVKM in the germline V gene. The CDR3 length is 13 residues. V shed 3 bases and J shed 3 bases, with 9 bases lying between them. Written as DNA, the CDR3 is TGTGCCAGCAGTTTGACAAGGAACTACGAGCAGTACTTC. It yields the protein CASSLTRNYEQYF.

V usage is TRBV24-1 and J usage is TRBJ2-7, with TRBD1 matching over 9 bases. The CDR3 is 15 amino acids. The V gene end was trimmed by 3 bases and the J gene end by 5 bases; junction bases not matched to a gene: 7. Germline V CDR1 and CDR2: KGHDR, SFDVKD. The CDR3 sequence: CATSDPGQGGHEQYF. DNA of the CDR3: TGTGCCACCAGTGATCCGGGACAGGGTGGCCACGAGCAGTACTTC.

This clone was counted between two and nine times. The rearrangement joins TRBV4-2 to TRBJ2-1; 11 bases match TRBD2. The germline gives CDR1 LGHNA, CDR2 YNFKEQ. The CDR3 runs to 17 residues. V shed 1 base, J shed 7 bases, and the junction held 9 bases outside the gene matches. CDR3 protein: CASSQGISGRAANEQFF. The DNA for the CDR3 is TGTGCCAGCAGCCAAGGGATTAGCGGGAGGGCCGCGAATGAGCAGTTCTTC.

The chain combines TRBV27 with TRBJ1-6; 9 nucleotides align to TRBD1. CDR3 length: 15 amino acids. Germline V gene lookup returns CDR1 MNHEY and CDR2 SMNVEV (reference sequence). Trimming removed 4 bases from V and 9 bases from J; junction bases left unmatched: 7. The CDR3 nucleotides are TGTGCCAGCAGTTCTTCCGGGACAGGGAGTTCACCCCTCCACTTT. Encoded protein: CASSSSGTGSSPLHF.

V gene TRBV28 combines with J gene TRBJ1-1; D not resolved. This CDR3 spans 14 amino acids. Per the germline V gene, CDR1 is MDHEN and CDR2 is SYDVKM. Trimming cost V 3 bases and J 1 base, with 9 bases left between them. CDR3 coding DNA: TGTGCCAGCAGTTTGGGCCAGTCGAACACTGAAGCTTTCTTT. Its protein product is CASSLGQSNTEAFF.

The genes are TRBV6-5 and TRBJ1-1, with D possibly being TRBD1 (5 bases). Germline V gene sequence: CDR1 MNHEY, CDR2 SVGAGI. The CDR3 is 15 amino acids. V gave up 0 bases and J gave up 0 bases, with 8 bases separating them. In DNA form, the CDR3 reads TGTGCCAGCAGTTACTCTGGGGCCCTGAACACTGAAGCTTTCTTT. This gives the protein CASSYSGALNTEAFF.

The rearrangement uses TRBV3-1 (or the pseudogene TRBV3-2) and TRBJ2-7, with D possibly being TRBD1 (6 bases). The CDR3 is made up of 15 amino acids. Trimming stripped 1 base from V and 1 base from J, with 11 bases between. The germline gives CDR1 LGHDT, CDR2 YNNKEL (reference sequence). The CDR3 nucleotides read TGTGCCAGCAGCCAAGGACAGGTTGTTTCCTACGAGCAGTACTTC. This gives the protein CASSQGQVVSYEQYF.

The gene calls are TRBV11-2 and TRBJ2-7; TRBD2 agrees at 8 bases. After removal of 3 bases from V and 4 bases from J, the junction contained 8 bases not matched to a gene. Per germline, CDR1 SGHAT and CDR2 FQNNGV. There are 15 residues in the CDR3. The CDR3 bases are TGTGCCAGCAGCTTTGACGTTAGCGGGATTTACGAGCAGTACTTC. Protein sequence: CASSFDVSGIYEQYF.

This rearrangement joins TRBV6-5 to TRBJ1-4, with D unclear. CDR1 and CDR2 from the germline V gene are MNHEY and SVGAGI. The CDR3 is made up of 11 amino acids. V gave up 8 bases and J gave up 6 bases, with 7 bases separating them. The CDR3, as DNA: TGTGCCAGCTGGAGTGATGAAAAACTGTTTTTT. It encodes CASWSDEKLFF.

This sequence joins TRBV5-1 and TRBJ1-1; D possibly corresponds to TRBD1 (6 bases). V lost 4 bases to trimming and J lost 1 base, with 11 bases between them. Germline V CDR1 and CDR2: SGHRS, YFSETQ. CDR3 length: 14 residues. Here the CDR3 reads CASSRTDGNTEAFF. The CDR3, as DNA: TGCGCCAGCAGCCGGACAGACGGGAACACTGAAGCTTTCTTT. The full variable domain, rest sourced from reference TRBV5-1 and TRBJ1-1, is KAGVTQTPRYLIKTRGQQVTLSCSPISGHRSVSWYQQTPGQGLQFLFEYFSETQRNKGNFPGRFSGRQFSNSRSEMNVSTLELGDSALYLCASSRTDGNTEAFFGQGTRLTVV.

This clone has only one observation. This rearrangement joins TRBV1 to TRBJ1-5. TRBV1 is classified as a pseudogene. The CDR3 runs 15 residues. CDR3 amino acids: CTSRLTKWLKQPQHF. Here the CDR3 DNA reads TGCACCAGCAGACTTACTAAGTGGCTGAAGCAGCCCCAGCATTTT.

This rearrangement joins TRBV7-9 to TRBJ2-5, with 8 nucleotides matching TRBD2. With V trimmed by 6 bases and J by 2 bases, 8 bases remained unmatched. The CDR3 is 15 amino acids. Germline V gene lookup returns CDR1 SEHNR and CDR2 FQNEAQ (reference sequence). The chain's CDR3 is CASSSTLAGQETQYF. For the CDR3, the DNA is TGTGCCAGCAGTTCCACCTTAGCGGGGCAAGAGACCCAGTACTTC.

The J gene is TRBJ1-4, the V gene TRBV2; D is perhaps TRBD1 (6 bases). This CDR3 has 15 amino acids. Germline-derived CDR1 and CDR2 are SNHLY and FYNNEI. The V gene lost 7 bases and the J gene lost 8 bases, with 20 bases spanning the gap. The CDR3 nucleotides read TGTGCCAGCATACTGAGGGGACATGGCGAGGAAAAACTGTTTTTT. Its protein product is CASILRGHGEEKLFF.

V gene TRBV27 combines with J gene TRBJ1-2; TRBD1 agrees at 7 bases. The CDR3 sequence is 13 residues long. Germline CDR1 and CDR2: MNHEY and SMNVEV (reference sequence). V trimming: 6 bases; J trimming: 2 bases; junction bases outside the gene matches: 3. This chain's CDR3 is CASRLQGNYGYTF. The CDR3 DNA sequence: TGTGCCAGCAGATTACAGGGGAACTATGGCTACACCTTC.

The CDR3 sequence is CSAGARVLHF. CDR3 nucleotides: TGCAGTGCGGGGGCGAGGGTTCTCCACTTT. This sequence joins TRBV20-1 and TRBJ1-6; D might be TRBD1 (6 bases). The CDR3 has 10 residues. With 6 bases removed from V and 16 bases from J, the gap between germline ends came to 13 bases. CDR1 is DFQATT, CDR2 SNEGSKA, per germline (reference sequence).

This clone was observed a handful of times. The chain has TRBV7-9 and TRBJ2-1, with 11 bases identical to TRBD2. J lost 8 bases, V lost 4 bases, and 13 bases had no gene match. From germline, CDR1 is SEHNR and CDR2 FQNEAQ (reference sequence). The CDR3 is made up of 17 amino acids. The CDR3 DNA sequence: TGTGCCAGCAGCTCGCTGAAACTAGCGGGAGTGACCTATGAGCAGTTCTTC. It is translated as CASSSLKLAGVTYEQFF.

The chain employs TRBV6-5 and TRBJ1-6; TRBD1 is a possible D gene (5 bases). Germline V gene data show CDR1 as MNHEY and CDR2 as SVGAGI. This CDR3 has 15 residues. Trimming stripped 6 bases from V and 10 bases from J, with 19 bases between. For the CDR3, the DNA is TGTGCCAGCAGCTACCTCCAGGGCTCCGGGTCACCCCTCCACTTT. This translates into CASSYLQGSGSPLHF.

The CDR3 DNA sequence: TGTGCCAGCAGCTTACACGGACAGAGTAACACCGGGGAGCTGTTTTTT. It specifies CASSLHGQSNTGELFF. V is TRBV7-3 and J is TRBJ2-2, with TRBD1 as a possible D gene (6 bases). CDR3 size: 16 residues. V gave up 2 bases and J gave up 2 bases, with 12 bases separating them. Germline CDR1 is SGHTA and CDR2 is FQGTGA.